This T cell receptor beta chain was captured by sequencing in a study of T cell responses to AZD1222 COVID-19 vaccine. Profiled with immunoSEQ multiplex PCR; TCRdb holds only in-frame clones, not every one. The repertoire holds about 150,000 clones, with around nine tenths as singletons. The CDR3 loop spans 15 amino acids. The V end lost 3 bases, the J end lost 1 base, and 12 bases lay between the germline ends. From germline, CDR1 is MGHRA and CDR2 YSYEKL. Source: peripheral blood, taken 28 days after the second AZD1222 dose. The TCR was taken from an adult who received the AZD1222 COVID-19 vaccine. The V gene is TRBV4-1, the J gene TRBJ1-2; no reliable D call. The CDR3 nucleotides are TGCGCCAGCAGCCAGAGAGAGTTTAATAACTATGGCTACACCTTC. Amino acid sequence: CASSQREFNNYGYTF.